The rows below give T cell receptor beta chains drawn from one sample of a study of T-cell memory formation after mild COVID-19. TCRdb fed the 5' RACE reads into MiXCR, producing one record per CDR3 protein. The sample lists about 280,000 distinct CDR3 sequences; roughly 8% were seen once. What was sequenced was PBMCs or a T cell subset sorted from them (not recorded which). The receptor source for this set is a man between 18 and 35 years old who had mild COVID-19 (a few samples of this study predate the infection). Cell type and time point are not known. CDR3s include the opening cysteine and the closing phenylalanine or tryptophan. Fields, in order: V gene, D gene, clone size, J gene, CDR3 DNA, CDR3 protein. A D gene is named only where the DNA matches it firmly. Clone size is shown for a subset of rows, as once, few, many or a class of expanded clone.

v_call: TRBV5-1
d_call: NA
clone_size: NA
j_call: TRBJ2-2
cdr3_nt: TGCGCCAGCAGCTTGCGCGGGGGCGGCGGGGAGCTGTTTTTT
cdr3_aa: CASSLRGGGGELFF

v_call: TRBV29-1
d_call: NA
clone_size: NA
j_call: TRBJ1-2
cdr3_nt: TGCAGCGGATGGATAGTGGATAACTATGGCTACACCTTC
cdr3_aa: CSGWIVDNYGYTF

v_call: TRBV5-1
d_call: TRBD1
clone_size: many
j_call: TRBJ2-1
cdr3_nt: TGCGCCAGCAGCCTAGGACAGGGGGTTGGTAATGAGCAGTTCTTC
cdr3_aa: CASSLGQGVGNEQFF

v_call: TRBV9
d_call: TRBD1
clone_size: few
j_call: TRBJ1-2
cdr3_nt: TGTGCCAGCAGTGATGGACTCCGGGACAGGGGGTTATTGAGTGGCTACACCTTC
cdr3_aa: CASSDGLRDRGLLSGYTF

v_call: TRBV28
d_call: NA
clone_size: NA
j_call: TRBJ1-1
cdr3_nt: TGTGCCAGCAGTTTGGCTGTGGGGGGCGTGACTGAAGCTTTCTTT
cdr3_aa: CASSLAVGGVTEAFF

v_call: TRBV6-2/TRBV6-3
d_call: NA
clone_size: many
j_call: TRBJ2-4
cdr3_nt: TGTGCCAGCAGTTACGGCAGGGACCCCATGGGTTGGGACATTCAGTACTTC
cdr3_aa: CASSYGRDPMGWDIQYF

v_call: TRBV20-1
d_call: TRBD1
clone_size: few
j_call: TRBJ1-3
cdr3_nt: TGCAGTGCTCGACGGACAGGAACCTCTGGAAACACCATATATTTT
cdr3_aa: CSARRTGTSGNTIYF

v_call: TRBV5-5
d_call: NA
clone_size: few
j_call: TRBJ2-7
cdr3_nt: TGTGCCAGCAGCTTGCCCTATCACTACGAGCAGTACTTC
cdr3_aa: CASSLPYHYEQYF

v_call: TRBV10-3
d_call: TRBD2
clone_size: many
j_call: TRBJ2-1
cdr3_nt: TGTGCCGCTAAGTCGCTAGCGGGGGCGCTCAATGAGCAGTTCTTC
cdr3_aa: CAAKSLAGALNEQFF

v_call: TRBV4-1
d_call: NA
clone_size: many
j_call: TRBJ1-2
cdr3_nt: TGCGCCAGCAGCCTTATCGGGGGCAGGGGAACTAACTATGGCTACACCTTC
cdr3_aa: CASSLIGGRGTNYGYTF

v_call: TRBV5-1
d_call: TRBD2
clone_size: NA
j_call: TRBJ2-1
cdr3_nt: TGCGCCAGCAGCTTGTACACTAGCGCCTACAATGAGCAGTTCTTC
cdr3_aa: CASSLYTSAYNEQFF